The 28 T cell receptor beta chains presented below share a single source sample, sequenced in a study of T cell responses to AZD1222 COVID-19 vaccine. Repertoires were generated with immunoSEQ multiplex PCR, while TCRdb's copy carries only in-frame clones and drops some. The data show 100,000 to 110,000 clones, about 87% seen once. This specimen was peripheral blood, taken on day 0 of AZD1222 vaccination. Receptors originate from an adult in good health.

The chain employs TRBV6-2 or TRBV6-3 and TRBJ2-1; D may match TRBD1 or TRBD2 (5 bases each). The germline V and J ends were trimmed by 5 bases and 1 base, with 15 bases remaining between them. The germline V gene has CDR1 MNHEY and CDR2 SVGEGT. The CDR3 totals 16 residues. The CDR3 protein is CASSDAGAPSYNEQFF. Written as DNA, the CDR3 is TGTGCCAGCAGTGATGCCGGGGCCCCATCCTACAATGAGCAGTTCTTC.

The chain employs TRBV2 and TRBJ1-1; D uncertain. Between the trimmed V and J ends, which lost 3 bases and 2 bases, there was a span of 7 bases. The V gene's germline CDR1 is SNHLY and CDR2 FYNNEI. The CDR3 has 13 amino acids. The CDR3 DNA reads as TGTGCCAGCAGTGATACACCCAACACTGAAGCTTTCTTT. Amino acids: CASSDTPNTEAFF.

For this clone: The sample holds other DNA sequences that translate to the same CDR3. The chain employs TRBV29-1 and TRBJ1-5; 9 nucleotides match TRBD1. Germline assignment: CDR1 SQVTM and CDR2 ANQGSEA. The CDR3 has 12 amino acids. V lost 7 bases and J lost 4; bases outside the gene matches: 2. The DNA of the CDR3 is TGCAGCGCTGGGACAGGGAATCAGCCCCAGCATTTT. Its protein is CSAGTGNQPQHF.

This chain links TRBV19 with TRBJ1-4; the D is unclear. The CDR3 is made up of 13 amino acids. Germline-derived CDR1 and CDR2 are LNHDA and SQIVND (reference sequence). Trimming removed 6 bases from V and 7 bases from J, with 12 bases in between. The CDR3 protein is CASRRRAGEKLFF. CDR3 coding DNA: TGTGCCAGTAGGAGAAGAGCAGGTGAAAAACTGTTTTTT.

This clone was recorded once. The chain recombines TRBV28 with TRBJ1-6; no definite D call. This CDR3 comprises 12 residues. The V gene's germline CDR1 is MDHEN and CDR2 SYDVKM. The V gene lost 6 bases and the J gene lost 10 bases, with 10 bases spanning the gap. CDR3 sequence reads: CASRDLRSPLHF. The CDR3 DNA follows: TGTGCCAGCAGAGATCTAAGGTCACCCCTCCACTTT.

The rearrangement joins TRBV6-4 to TRBJ2-1, with D unclear. CDR1 is MRHNA and CDR2 is SNTAGT in the germline V gene. CDR3 length: 13 amino acids. Trimming removed 3 bases at V and 9 bases at J, with 12 bases between. CDR3 sequence: CASSDPLTFEQFF. The CDR3 DNA is TGTGCCAGCAGTGATCCACTGACATTTGAGCAGTTCTTC.

The V call is TRBV5-4, the J call TRBJ2-1, with 9 positions matching TRBD2. The germline V gene has CDR1 SGHNT and CDR2 YYREEE (reference sequence). Trimming at V came to 3 bases and at J to 6 bases, leaving 10 bases not matched to a gene. The CDR3 length is 16 residues. The DNA of the CDR3 is TGTGCCAGCAGCTCGCGACTAGCGGCGCGGGGCAATGAGCAGTTCTTC. It yields the protein CASSSRLAARGNEQFF.

The chain has TRBV5-1 and TRBJ2-1, with no clear D. The CDR3 has 15 amino acids. CDR1 SGHRS and CDR2 YFSETQ come from the germline V gene. The ends were cut back, 0 bases at V and 0 bases at J, with 7 bases in the middle. The CDR3 sequence: CASSLEWSSYNEQFF. The CDR3 nucleotides are TGCGCCAGCAGCTTGGAGTGGAGCTCCTACAATGAGCAGTTCTTC. Filled out from reference TRBV5-1 and TRBJ2-1, the complete variable domain reads KAGVTQTPRYLIKTRGQQVTLSCSPISGHRSVSWYQQTPGQGLQFLFEYFSETQRNKGNFPGRFSGRQFSNSRSEMNVSTLELGDSALYLCASSLEWSSYNEQFFGPGTRLTVL.

The rearrangement uses TRBV7-2 and TRBJ2-3; TRBD1 agrees at 8 bases. Losses at the gene ends were 1 base for V and 4 bases for J; bases not matched to a gene: 10. This CDR3 has 17 residues. Germline lookup yields CDR1 SGHTA and CDR2 FQGNSA. CDR3 sequence reads: CASSLVQGVFAPDTQYF. CDR3 in DNA: TGTGCCAGCAGCTTAGTACAGGGGGTTTTCGCTCCAGATACGCAGTATTTT.

CDR3 amino acids: CASSLDRTEQYF. CDR3 coding DNA: TGTGCCAGCAGCTTAGATAGGACCGAGCAGTACTTC. The V and J genes are TRBV11-1 and TRBJ2-7; D is uncertain. Germline V gene data show CDR1 as SGHAT and CDR2 as FQDESV (reference sequence). Trimming shortened V by 1 base and J by 6 bases, and 7 bases separated the two germline ends. This CDR3 comprises 12 residues.

V gene TRBV10-3 combines with J gene TRBJ2-1; D unresolved. Looked up from germline, CDR1 is ENHRY and CDR2 is SYGVKD. Trimming cost V 0 bases and J 8 bases, with 2 bases left between them. CDR3 size: 11 residues. The CDR3 DNA is TGTGCCATCAGTGAGTCCTATGAGCAGTTCTTC. This sequence encodes CAISESYEQFF.

This CDR3 is CASSAYSGRSSYNEQFF. The DNA for the CDR3 is TGTGCCAGCAGCGCCTATAGCGGAAGGAGCTCCTACAATGAGCAGTTCTTC. V is TRBV9 and J is TRBJ2-1, with D perhaps TRBD2 (6 bases). CDR1 and CDR2 from the germline V gene are SGDLS and YYNGEE. The CDR3 extends over 17 amino acids. V lost 3 bases, J lost 0 bases, and 16 bases lay in between. Looking up the rest from reference TRBV9 and TRBJ2-1 gives the full variable domain: DSGVTQTPKHLITATGQRVTLRCSPRSGDLSVYWYQQSLDQGLQFLIQYYNGEERAKGNILERFSAQQFPDLHSELNLSSLELGDSALYFCASSAYSGRSSYNEQFFGPGTRLTVL.

The chain is built from TRBV4-3 and TRBJ1-1; TRBD1 is a possible D gene (6 bases). V gave up 1 base and J gave up 4 bases, with 10 bases separating them. Germline loops: CDR1 LGHNA, CDR2 YSLEER. The CDR3 totals 14 residues. The CDR3 reads CASSQVLQGTEAFF. The CDR3 DNA is TGCGCCAGCAGCCAAGTCTTACAGGGCACTGAAGCTTTCTTT.

Points on this clone: One junction end disagrees with the germline gene, perhaps due to a read error. The rearrangement joins TRBV19 to TRBJ1-2; no clear D. This CDR3 comprises 14 residues. CDR1 LNHDA and CDR2 SQIVND come from the germline V gene (reference sequence). The CDR3 bases are TGTGCCAGTAGTATCTACATCCTCAACTCTGGCTACACCTTC. Translating it yields CASSIYILNSGYTF.

The chain has TRBV29-1 and TRBJ1-1; a weak D match, TRBD1 (5 bases). The germline V gene encodes CDR1 SQVTM and CDR2 ANQGSEA. There are 15 residues in the CDR3. Trimming pared 0 bases from V and 0 bases from J, leaving 11 bases between. CDR3 in amino acids: CSVEDQAGLNTEAFF. The DNA for the CDR3 is TGCAGCGTTGAAGATCAAGCAGGGCTGAACACTGAAGCTTTCTTT.

The chain uses TRBV20-1 and TRBJ1-2, with unresolved D. V lost 7 bases to trimming and J lost 4 bases, with 4 bases between them. CDR3 length: 9 residues. The V gene's germline CDR1 is DFQATT and CDR2 SNEGSKA (reference sequence). In nucleotides, the CDR3 is TGCAGTGAGGGCTATGGCTACACCTTC. It codes for CSEGYGYTF.

This chain connects TRBV28 to TRBJ2-1; D possibly uses TRBD1 or TRBD2 (5 bases each). This CDR3 region has 16 residues. Germline V gene lookup returns CDR1 MDHEN and CDR2 SYDVKM. Trimming took 3 bases from V and 0 from J, leaving 12 bases between them. The CDR3 nucleotides are TGTGCCAGCAGTTTGGGGGACCAGACCTCCTACAATGAGCAGTTCTTC. Translating gives CASSLGDQTSYNEQFF.

The genes are TRBV14 and TRBJ2-4; tentative D call: TRBD1 (5 bases). Deletions cut 1 base from V and 8 bases from J, with 6 bases between. Per germline, CDR1 SGHDN and CDR2 FVKESK. The CDR3 contains 12 residues. CDR3 residues: CASSQVGDIQYF. CDR3 bases: TGTGCCAGCAGCCAAGTAGGGGACATTCAGTACTTC.

V gene TRBV7-6 combines with J gene TRBJ2-1; D may be TRBD2 (6 bases). Germline V gene data show CDR1 as SGHVS and CDR2 as FNYEAQ. V lost 6 bases and J 6 bases, leaving 24 bases between the germline ends. The CDR3 totals 17 residues. The CDR3 spells CASSPPPLAHRPNEQFF. For the CDR3, the DNA is TGTGCCAGCAGTCCACCCCCACTAGCCCACCGGCCCAATGAGCAGTTCTTC.

This chain uses TRBV7-2 with TRBJ1-1; D is uncertain. Trimming removed 2 bases at V and 2 bases at J, with 12 bases between. There are 15 residues in the CDR3. Germline-derived CDR1 and CDR2 are SGHTA and FQGNSA. The CDR3 sequence is CASSLRGQPNTEAFF. In DNA, the CDR3 is TGTGCCAGCAGCTTAAGAGGGCAGCCTAACACTGAAGCTTTCTTT.

This clone was detected once. The chain carries TRBV3-1 (or the pseudogene TRBV3-2) and TRBJ2-7; D remains ambiguous. CDR1 LGHDT and CDR2 YNNKEL come from the germline V gene (reference sequence). V was clipped by 5 bases and J by 3 bases, with 8 bases between them. The CDR3 is made up of 12 amino acids. The CDR3 sequence is CASSFDYYEQYF. The CDR3 DNA is TGTGCCAGCAGCTTCGATTACTACGAGCAGTACTTC.

The chain recombines TRBV7-2 with TRBJ1-1; TRBD1 might be the D (5 bases). Per germline, CDR1 SGHTA and CDR2 FQGNSA. V lost 3 bases and J 11 bases, leaving 13 bases between the germline ends. The CDR3 loop spans 12 amino acids. The CDR3 sequence is CASSFSQEVAFF. CDR3 coding DNA: TGTGCCAGCAGCTTTTCACAGGAGGTCGCTTTCTTT.

This chain connects TRBV24-1 to TRBJ2-5, with D possibly TRBD1 on 5 matching bases. The CDR3 contains 11 residues. V lost 5 bases to trimming and J lost 10 bases, with 10 bases between them. Germline V lookup: CDR1 KGHDR, CDR2 SFDVKD. The CDR3 is CATSGGRGQYF. DNA for the CDR3: TGTGCCACCAGTGGGGGAAGGGGCCAGTACTTC.

The chain couples TRBV28 to TRBJ1-2; TRBD1 might be the D (6 bases). Trimming removed 10 bases at V and 2 bases at J, with 14 bases between. This CDR3 spans 13 amino acids. CDR1 MDHEN and CDR2 SYDVKM come from the germline V gene. The CDR3: CAINREVNYGYTF. The CDR3 DNA reads as TGTGCCATTAACAGGGAGGTCAACTATGGCTACACCTTC.

The gene calls are TRBV7-9 and TRBJ1-1; 10 bases fit TRBD1. CDR1 and CDR2 from the germline V gene are SEHNR and FQNEAQ (reference sequence). Losses at the gene ends were 5 bases for V and 1 base for J; bases not matched to a gene: 10. The CDR3 has 17 residues. The CDR3 loop is CASSPRDRDRGNTEAFF. The DNA for the CDR3 is TGTGCCAGCAGCCCGAGGGATCGGGACAGGGGGAACACTGAAGCTTTCTTT.

The chain recombines TRBV30 with TRBJ2-1; D is unresolved. Germline CDR1 reads GTSNPN; CDR2 reads SVGIG (reference sequence). CDR3 length equals 11 residues. V shed 3 bases and J shed 2 bases, with 2 bases lying between them. Written as DNA, the CDR3 is TGTGCCTGGAGGGCCTACAATGAGCAGTTCTTC. This gives the protein CAWRAYNEQFF.

The V and J genes are TRBV7-9 and TRBJ2-3; 10 bases fit TRBD1. Per the germline V gene, CDR1 is SEHNR and CDR2 is FQNEAQ (reference sequence). The CDR3 has 15 residues. V lost 6 bases and J lost 2; bases outside the gene matches: 5. The CDR3 sequence: CASRPDRGPTDTQYF. CDR3 DNA sequence: TGTGCCAGCAGACCTGACAGGGGGCCCACAGATACGCAGTATTTT.

The genes are TRBV4-2 and TRBJ1-1; D is ambiguous. CDR3 length: 15 amino acids. V was clipped by 0 bases and J by 4 bases, with 12 bases between them. The V gene's germline CDR1 is LGHNA and CDR2 YNFKEQ. The CDR3 region has the DNA TGTGCCAGCAGCCAAGATAGCGTGTCGGGCACTGAAGCTTTCTTT. This encodes CASSQDSVSGTEAFF.